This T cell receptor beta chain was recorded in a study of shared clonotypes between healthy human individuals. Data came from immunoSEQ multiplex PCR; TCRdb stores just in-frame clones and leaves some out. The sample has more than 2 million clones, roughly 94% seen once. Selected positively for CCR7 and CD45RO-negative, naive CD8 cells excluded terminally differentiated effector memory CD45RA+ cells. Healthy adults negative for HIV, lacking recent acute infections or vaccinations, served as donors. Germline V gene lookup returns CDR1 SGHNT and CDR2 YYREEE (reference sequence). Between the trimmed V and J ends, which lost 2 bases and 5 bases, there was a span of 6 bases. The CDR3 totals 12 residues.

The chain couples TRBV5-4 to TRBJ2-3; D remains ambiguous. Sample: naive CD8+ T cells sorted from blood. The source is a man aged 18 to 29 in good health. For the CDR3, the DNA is TGTGCCAGCAGCTTAATGAGAGATACGCAGTATTTT. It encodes CASSLMRDTQYF.